The rows below give T cell receptor beta chains drawn from one sample of a study of beta chain features in type 1 diabetes. Only in-frame clones appear in the TCRdb table, and some are missing; sequencing was by immunoSEQ multiplex PCR. This table has under 450,000 clones, about 15% appearing once. Sequenced sample: naive CD4+ T cells from blood. These receptors all come from a man aged 25-40 years in good health. Both conserved end residues are part of each CDR3. The order of the fields is clone size, V gene, J gene, CDR3 protein. The size field is filled for only some rows; it gives once, few, many or a size class.

abundance: .; v_gene: TRBV9; j_gene: TRBJ2-7; CDR3aa: CASSAGLLSYEQYF
abundance: .; v_gene: TRBV5-6; j_gene: TRBJ1-1; CDR3aa: CASTDLTPNTEAFF
abundance: .; v_gene: TRBV5-4; j_gene: TRBJ2-5; CDR3aa: CASSPGAGRQETQYF
abundance: .; v_gene: TRBV5-1; j_gene: TRBJ2-1; CDR3aa: CASSFGSYNEQFF
abundance: .; v_gene: TRBV29-1; j_gene: TRBJ1-1; CDR3aa: CSAWGMNTEAFF
abundance: few; v_gene: TRBV5-1; j_gene: TRBJ2-5; CDR3aa: CASSLAGDREQETQYF
abundance: .; v_gene: TRBV6-5; j_gene: TRBJ2-3; CDR3aa: CASSSSLEGLGYTQYF
abundance: few; v_gene: TRBV6-6; j_gene: TRBJ2-3; CDR3aa: CASVRGATTDTQYF
abundance: .; v_gene: TRBV7-2; j_gene: TRBJ2-4; CDR3aa: CASSFQLAGWANIQYF
abundance: .; v_gene: TRBV7-2; j_gene: TRBJ2-3; CDR3aa: CASSQGTSGRDTQYF
abundance: few; v_gene: TRBV2; j_gene: TRBJ2-2; CDR3aa: CASTGLAGAGELFF
abundance: few; v_gene: TRBV9; j_gene: TRBJ2-6; CDR3aa: CASSAQSSGANVLTF
abundance: .; v_gene: TRBV6-5; j_gene: TRBJ2-3; CDR3aa: CASSRTAYGDTQYF
abundance: .; v_gene: TRBV9; j_gene: TRBJ2-1; CDR3aa: CASSPRGLADFNEQFF
abundance: few; v_gene: TRBV9; j_gene: TRBJ2-5; CDR3aa: CASSVRGRGETQYF
abundance: few; v_gene: TRBV29-1; j_gene: TRBJ2-2; CDR3aa: CSAGTDANTGELFF
abundance: few; v_gene: TRBV4-1; j_gene: TRBJ2-3; CDR3aa: CASSFDGGGIDTQYF
abundance: few; v_gene: TRBV6-6; j_gene: TRBJ2-1; CDR3aa: CASSGSGSPNNEQFF
abundance: .; v_gene: TRBV30; j_gene: TRBJ2-6; CDR3aa: CAWRGTGANVLTF
abundance: .; v_gene: TRBV20-1; j_gene: TRBJ2-1; CDR3aa: CSAGHNEQFF
abundance: few; v_gene: TRBV30; j_gene: TRBJ1-2; CDR3aa: CAWVRNLNYGYTF
abundance: few; v_gene: TRBV18; j_gene: TRBJ2-3; CDR3aa: CASSPELGTQYF
abundance: few; v_gene: TRBV4-1; j_gene: TRBJ2-5; CDR3aa: CASSQAGLGVQETQYF